Here is one T cell receptor (beta chain) with its context. Its specificity is not known. This sample stems from a study of cytomegalovirus exposure and HLA in healthy donors. Study-level information: The study placed less than 90% of its 398 genotyped donors in the Caucasian-associated ancestry cluster.

General observations from the study: By a later analysis, the bulk of CMV-associated TCR beta chains appeared HLA-restricted. Presence/absence analyses rested on an assumption that sequencing depth was roughly uniform across donors. TCR association rates varied by HLA locus in a later analysis, with DRB1 highest and HLA-C lowest.

Per germline, CDR1 LGHNA and CDR2 YSLEER. The CDR3 runs 13 residues. Trimming removed 1 base from V and 3 bases from J, with 6 bases in between. Amplification used 60 Vbeta primers and 13 Jbeta primers. The data were produced by immunoSEQ multiplex PCR, yet TCRdb's version contains in-frame clones alone and is incomplete. The sample lists 150,000 to 250,000 clones, about 80% occurring once. Sequencing was done on a sample of PBMCs. The clonotype comes from a woman in her twenties or thirties in good health and CMV-seropositive. The rearrangement uses TRBV4-3 and TRBJ1-2; TRBD1 is a possible D gene (6 bases). The CDR3 sequence: CASSQGQDYGYTF. CDR3 sequence (DNA): TGCGCCAGCAGCCAAGGACAGGACTATGGCTACACCTTC.